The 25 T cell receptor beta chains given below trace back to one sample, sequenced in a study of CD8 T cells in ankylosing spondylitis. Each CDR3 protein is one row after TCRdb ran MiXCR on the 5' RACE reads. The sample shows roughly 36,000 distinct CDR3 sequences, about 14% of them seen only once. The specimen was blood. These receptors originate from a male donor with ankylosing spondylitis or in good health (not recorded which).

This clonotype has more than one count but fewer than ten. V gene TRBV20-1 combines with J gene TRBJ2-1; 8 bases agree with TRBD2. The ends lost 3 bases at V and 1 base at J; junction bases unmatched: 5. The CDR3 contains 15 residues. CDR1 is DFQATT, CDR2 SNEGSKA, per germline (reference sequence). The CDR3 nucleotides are TGCAGTGCTAGTCGAGCGGGAGTGTCCTACAATGAGCAGTTCTTC. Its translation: CSASRAGVSYNEQFF.

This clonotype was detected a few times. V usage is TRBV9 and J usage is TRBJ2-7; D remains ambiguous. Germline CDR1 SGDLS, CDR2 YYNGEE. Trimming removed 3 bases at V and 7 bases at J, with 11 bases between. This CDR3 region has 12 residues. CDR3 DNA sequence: TGTGCCAGCAGCGATACAGACGCGGAGCAGTACTTC. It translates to CASSDTDAEQYF.

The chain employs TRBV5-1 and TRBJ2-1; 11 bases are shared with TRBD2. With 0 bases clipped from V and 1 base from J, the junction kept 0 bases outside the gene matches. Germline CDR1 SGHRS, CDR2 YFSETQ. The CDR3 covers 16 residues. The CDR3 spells CASSLGLAGSYNEQFF. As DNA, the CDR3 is TGCGCCAGCAGCTTGGGACTAGCGGGATCCTACAATGAGCAGTTCTTC. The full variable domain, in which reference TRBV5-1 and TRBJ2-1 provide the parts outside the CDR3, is KAGVTQTPRYLIKTRGQQVTLSCSPISGHRSVSWYQQTPGQGLQFLFEYFSETQRNKGNFPGRFSGRQFSNSRSEMNVSTLELGDSALYLCASSLGLAGSYNEQFFGPGTRLTVL.

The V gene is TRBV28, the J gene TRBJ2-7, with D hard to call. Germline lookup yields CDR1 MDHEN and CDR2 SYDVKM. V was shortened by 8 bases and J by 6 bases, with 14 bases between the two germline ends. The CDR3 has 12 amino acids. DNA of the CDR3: TGTGCCAGCTCTCCTGTAGGCGTCGAGCAGTACTTC. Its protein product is CASSPVGVEQYF.

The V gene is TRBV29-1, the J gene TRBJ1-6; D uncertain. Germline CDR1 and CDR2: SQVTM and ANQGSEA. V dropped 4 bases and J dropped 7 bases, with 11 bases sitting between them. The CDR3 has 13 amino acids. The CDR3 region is CSVAEGLNSPLHF. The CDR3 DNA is TGCAGCGTTGCGGAGGGCCTCAATTCACCCCTCCACTTT.

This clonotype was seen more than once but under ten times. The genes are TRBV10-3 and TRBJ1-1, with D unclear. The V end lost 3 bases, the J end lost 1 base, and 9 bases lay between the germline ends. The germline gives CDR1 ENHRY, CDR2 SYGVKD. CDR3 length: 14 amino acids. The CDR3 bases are TGTGCCATCAGTGAAGGGTTAAAGAACACTGAAGCTTTCTTT. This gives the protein CAISEGLKNTEAFF.

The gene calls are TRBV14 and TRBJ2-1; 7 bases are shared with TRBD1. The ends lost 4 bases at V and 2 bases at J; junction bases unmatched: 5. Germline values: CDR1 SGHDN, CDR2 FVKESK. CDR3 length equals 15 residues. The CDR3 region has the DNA TGTGCCAGCAGCCCAAGACAGGGACCCTACAATGAGCAGTTCTTC. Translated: CASSPRQGPYNEQFF.

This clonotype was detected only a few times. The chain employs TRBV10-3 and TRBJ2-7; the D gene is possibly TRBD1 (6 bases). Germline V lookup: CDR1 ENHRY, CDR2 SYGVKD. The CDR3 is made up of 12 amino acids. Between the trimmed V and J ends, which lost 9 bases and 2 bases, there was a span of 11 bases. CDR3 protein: CAIKGQTYEQYF. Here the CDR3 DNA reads TGTGCCATTAAAGGACAGACCTACGAGCAGTACTTC.

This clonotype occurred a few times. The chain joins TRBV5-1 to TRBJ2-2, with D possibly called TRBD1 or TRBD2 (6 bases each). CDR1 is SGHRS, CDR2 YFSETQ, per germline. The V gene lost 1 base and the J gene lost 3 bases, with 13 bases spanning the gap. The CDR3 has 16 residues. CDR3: CASSLRGGGDTGELFF. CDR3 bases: TGCGCCAGCAGCTTGCGAGGGGGAGGTGACACCGGGGAGCTGTTTTTT.

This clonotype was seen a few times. CDR3: CASSFGQGDFSNQPQHF. In nucleotides, the CDR3 is TGTGCCAGCAGTTTCGGCCAGGGAGATTTTAGCAATCAGCCCCAGCATTTT. V and J are TRBV12-3 or TRBV12-4 and TRBJ1-5; maybe TRBD1 (5 bases). The CDR3 loop spans 17 amino acids. Trimming removed 3 bases at V and 0 bases at J, with 15 bases between.

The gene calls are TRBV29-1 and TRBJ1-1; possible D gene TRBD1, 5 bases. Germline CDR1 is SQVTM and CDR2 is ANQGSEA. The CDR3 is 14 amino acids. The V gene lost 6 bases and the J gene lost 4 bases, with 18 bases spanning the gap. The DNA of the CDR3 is TGCAGCGTGCACCCCGGGGGTTCGAGCACTGAAGCTTTCTTT. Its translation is CSVHPGGSSTEAFF.

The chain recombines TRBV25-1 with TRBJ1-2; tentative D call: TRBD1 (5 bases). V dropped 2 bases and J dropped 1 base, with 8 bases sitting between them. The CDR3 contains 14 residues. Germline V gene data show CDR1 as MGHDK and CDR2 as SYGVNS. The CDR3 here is CASSEPGGNYGYTF. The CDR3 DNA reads TGTGCCAGCAGTGAACCCGGGGGTAACTATGGCTACACCTTC.

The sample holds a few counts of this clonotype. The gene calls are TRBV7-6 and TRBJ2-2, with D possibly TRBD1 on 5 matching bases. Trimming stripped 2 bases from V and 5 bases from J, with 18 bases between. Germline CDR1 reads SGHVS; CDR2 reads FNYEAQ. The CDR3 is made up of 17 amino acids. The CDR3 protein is CASSLLRAALDTGELFF. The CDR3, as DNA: TGTGCCAGCAGCTTACTCAGGGCAGCCCTCGATACCGGGGAGCTGTTTTTT.

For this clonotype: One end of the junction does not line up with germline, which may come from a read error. This chain's CDR3 is CVSSLGQGTQYF. Written as DNA, the CDR3 is TGTGTCAGCAGCTTAGGGCAGGGGACCCAGTACTTC. J is TRBJ2-5 and V is TRBV11-2, with a weak D call TRBD1 (5 bases). Germline CDR1 SGHAT, CDR2 FQNNGV. The CDR3 has 12 residues. Combining the CDR3 with reference TRBV11-2 and TRBJ2-5 gives the whole variable domain EAGVAQSPRYKIIEKRQSVAFWCNPISGHATLYWYQQILGQGPKLLIQFQNNGVVDDSQLPKDRFSAERLKGVDSTLKIQPAKLEDSAVYLCVSSLGQGTQYFGPGTRLLVL.

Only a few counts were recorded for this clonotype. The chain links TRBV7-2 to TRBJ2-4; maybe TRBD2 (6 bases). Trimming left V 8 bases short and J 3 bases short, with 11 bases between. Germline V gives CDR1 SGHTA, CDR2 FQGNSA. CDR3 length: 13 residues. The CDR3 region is CASSGVGKNIQYF. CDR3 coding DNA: TGTGCCAGCTCGGGGGTCGGCAAAAACATTCAGTACTTC.

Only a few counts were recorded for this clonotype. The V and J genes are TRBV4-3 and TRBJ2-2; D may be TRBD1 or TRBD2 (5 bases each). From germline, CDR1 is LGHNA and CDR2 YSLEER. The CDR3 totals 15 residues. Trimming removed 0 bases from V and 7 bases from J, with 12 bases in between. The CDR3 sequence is CASSQDASQGGELFF. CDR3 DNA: TGCGCCAGCAGCCAAGATGCTAGCCAGGGCGGGGAGCTGTTTTTT.

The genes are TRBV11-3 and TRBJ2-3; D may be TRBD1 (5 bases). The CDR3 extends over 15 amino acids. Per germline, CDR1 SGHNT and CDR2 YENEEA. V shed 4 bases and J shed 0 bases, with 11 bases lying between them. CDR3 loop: CASSSGHTSTDTQYF. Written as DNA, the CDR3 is TGTGCCAGCAGCTCCGGACACACTAGCACAGATACGCAGTATTTT.

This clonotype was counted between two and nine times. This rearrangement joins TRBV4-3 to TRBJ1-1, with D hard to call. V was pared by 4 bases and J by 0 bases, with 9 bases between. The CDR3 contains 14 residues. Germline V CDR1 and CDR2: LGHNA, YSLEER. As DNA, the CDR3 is TGCGCCAGCAGCCCGGAAGACATGAACACTGAAGCTTTCTTT. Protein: CASSPEDMNTEAFF.

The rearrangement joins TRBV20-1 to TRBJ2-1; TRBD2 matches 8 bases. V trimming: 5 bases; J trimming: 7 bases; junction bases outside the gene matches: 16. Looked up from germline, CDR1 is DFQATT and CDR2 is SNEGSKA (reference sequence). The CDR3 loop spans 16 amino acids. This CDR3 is CSASSGTGGPRNEQFF. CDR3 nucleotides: TGCAGTGCTTCAAGCGGGACGGGAGGGCCTCGTAATGAGCAGTTCTTC.

CDR3 sequence: CASRVGTLETQYF. Here the CDR3 DNA reads TGTGCCAGCAGAGTTGGGACTTTAGAGACCCAGTACTTC. The chain carries TRBV12-3 or TRBV12-4 and TRBJ2-5; TRBD2 might be the D (6 bases). V lost 6 bases and J 4 bases, leaving 12 bases between the germline ends. The length of the CDR3 is 13 residues.

The CDR3 region is CASSEAGGRRDTQYF. For the CDR3, the DNA is TGTGCCAGCAGTGAGGCGGGAGGGCGCCGGGATACGCAGTATTTT. The gene calls are TRBV6-2 or TRBV6-3 and TRBJ2-3, with 9 bases identical to TRBD2. This CDR3 contains 15 residues. The J segment lost 6 bases and the V segment lost 5 bases, leaving 9 bases of the junction unmatched. CDR1 is MNHEY and CDR2 is SVGEGT in the germline V gene.

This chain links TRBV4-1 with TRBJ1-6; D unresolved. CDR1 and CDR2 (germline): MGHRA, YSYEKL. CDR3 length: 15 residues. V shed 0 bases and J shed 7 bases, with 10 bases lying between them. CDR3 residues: CASSQDNTANSPLHF. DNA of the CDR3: TGCGCCAGCAGCCAAGATAACACAGCCAATTCACCCCTCCACTTT.

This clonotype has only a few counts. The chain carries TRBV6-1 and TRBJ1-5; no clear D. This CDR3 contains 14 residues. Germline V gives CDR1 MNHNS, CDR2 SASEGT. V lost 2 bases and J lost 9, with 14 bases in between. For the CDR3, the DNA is TGTGCCAGCAGTGAAATTAGTGGGCCGGGGCCCCAGCATTTT. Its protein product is CASSEISGPGPQHF.

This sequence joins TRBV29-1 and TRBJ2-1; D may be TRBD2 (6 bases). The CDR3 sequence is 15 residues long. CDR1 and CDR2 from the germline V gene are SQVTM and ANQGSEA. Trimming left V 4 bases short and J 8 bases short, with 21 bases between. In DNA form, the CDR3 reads TGCAGCGTTGCGGAACGTTACGGGAGAGTGGATGAGCAGTTCTTC. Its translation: CSVAERYGRVDEQFF.

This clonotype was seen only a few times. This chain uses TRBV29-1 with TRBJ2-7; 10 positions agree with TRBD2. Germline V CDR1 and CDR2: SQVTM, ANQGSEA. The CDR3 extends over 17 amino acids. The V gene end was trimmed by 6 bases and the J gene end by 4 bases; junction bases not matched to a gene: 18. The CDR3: CSVRAGTSDRPQYEQYF. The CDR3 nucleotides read TGCAGCGTCCGCGCGGGGACTAGCGATCGTCCGCAATACGAGCAGTACTTC.